The clone carrying this T cell receptor (beta chain) was detected a few times. These data belong to a study of memory CD4+ T cells and cytomegalovirus serostatus. The sort gate was single viable CD3+CD4+CD8-CD45RO+ cells for memory CD4+ T cells. CDR1 is SGDLS, CDR2 YYNGEE, per germline. CDR3 length: 15 residues. Trimming took 4 bases from V and 0 from J; bases not matched to a gene: 5. Some clones are missing from TCRdb's copy, which holds only in-frame ones; the method was immunoSEQ multiplex PCR. The sample holds some 59,000 clones, 80% to 85% seen once. This chain joins TRBV9 and TRBJ2-3; TRBD2 matches at 7 bases. Sequenced input: memory CD4+ T cells from blood. The clonotype was recovered from an adult in good health and CMV-seronegative. In nucleotides, the CDR3 is TGTGCCAGCAGCCTTAGCGGGCTTAGCACAGATACGCAGTATTTT. Its translation: CASSLSGLSTDTQYF. Supplemented by reference TRBV9 and TRBJ2-3, the full variable domain reads DSGVTQTPKHLITATGQRVTLRCSPRSGDLSVYWYQQSLDQGLQFLIQYYNGEERAKGNILERFSAQQFPDLHSELNLSSLELGDSALYFCASSLSGLSTDTQYFGPGTRLTVL.